This TCR beta chain was recorded in a study of lymphopenia after photon versus proton radiotherapy. General study findings and limits: After lymphocyte nadir, photon-treated repertoires showed oligoclonal expansion, especially CD8+ Temra. Photon-treated patients lost naive T cells and TCR diversity; proton-treated stayed stable.

Of note for this clone: Its antigen remains unidentified.

This CDR3 spans 16 amino acids. With 6 bases clipped from V and 2 bases from J, the junction kept 8 bases outside the gene matches. The germline gives CDR1 MNHEY, CDR2 SMNVEV (reference sequence). Generated by immunoSEQ multiplex PCR, the TCRdb table keeps only in-frame clones and is missing some. The table includes several thousand clones, about nine tenths detected once. The sequence came from a man aged 55 to 69 with cholangiocarcinoma. The chain employs TRBV27 and TRBJ2-3; 10 nucleotides align to TRBD2. The sequencing here drew on peripheral blood, taken from a patient treated with photon-based radiotherapy. CDR3 in DNA: TGTGCCAGCAGCCGTAGGACTAGCGGTTACACAGATACGCAGTATTTT. Translation: CASSRRTSGYTDTQYF.